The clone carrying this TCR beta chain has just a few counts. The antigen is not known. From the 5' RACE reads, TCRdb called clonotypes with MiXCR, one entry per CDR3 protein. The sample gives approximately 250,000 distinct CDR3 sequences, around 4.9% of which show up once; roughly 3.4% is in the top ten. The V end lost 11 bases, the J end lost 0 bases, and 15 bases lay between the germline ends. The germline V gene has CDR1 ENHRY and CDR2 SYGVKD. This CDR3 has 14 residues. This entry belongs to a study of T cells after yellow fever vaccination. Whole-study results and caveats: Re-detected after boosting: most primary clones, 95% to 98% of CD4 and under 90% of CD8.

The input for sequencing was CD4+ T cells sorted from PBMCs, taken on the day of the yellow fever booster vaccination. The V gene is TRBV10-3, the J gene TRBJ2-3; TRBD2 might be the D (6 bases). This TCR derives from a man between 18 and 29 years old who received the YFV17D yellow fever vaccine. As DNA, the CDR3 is TGTGCCGCTCGGGGACTTTCTAGCACAGATACGCAGTATTTT. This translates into CAARGLSSTDTQYF.